This TCR beta chain was captured by sequencing in a study of shared clonotypes between healthy human individuals. About the study: Plates per donor: three CD4 naive, three CD4 memory, two CD8 naive, one CD8 memory. General study findings and limits: Blood alone was sampled, and tissue repertoires likely differ. On the whole, naive subsets had larger estimated richness than memory subsets had. Shared clonotypes across all four donors exceeded non-shared ones in generation probability.

V lost 4 bases to trimming and J lost 4 bases, with 7 bases between them. This CDR3 has 13 amino acids. The V gene's germline CDR1 is SGHVS and CDR2 FQNEAQ. This table comes from immunoSEQ multiplex PCR, and its TCRdb copy is limited to in-frame clones, with some not included. The sample includes about 990,000 clones, more than 75% of them seen just once. This clone was picked up a small number of times. The antigen is not known. Input material: memory CD4+ T cells from PBMCs. Subset meaning: CD45RA-negative fraction. The chain links TRBV7-8 to TRBJ2-2; D is ambiguous. The clonotype comes from a man aged 18 to 29 in good health. Some clones in this sample may be carry-over from other donors' samples. The CDR3 DNA reads TGTGCCAGCAGCTCCCAGCGCACCGGGGAGCTGTTTTTT. It specifies CASSSQRTGELFF.